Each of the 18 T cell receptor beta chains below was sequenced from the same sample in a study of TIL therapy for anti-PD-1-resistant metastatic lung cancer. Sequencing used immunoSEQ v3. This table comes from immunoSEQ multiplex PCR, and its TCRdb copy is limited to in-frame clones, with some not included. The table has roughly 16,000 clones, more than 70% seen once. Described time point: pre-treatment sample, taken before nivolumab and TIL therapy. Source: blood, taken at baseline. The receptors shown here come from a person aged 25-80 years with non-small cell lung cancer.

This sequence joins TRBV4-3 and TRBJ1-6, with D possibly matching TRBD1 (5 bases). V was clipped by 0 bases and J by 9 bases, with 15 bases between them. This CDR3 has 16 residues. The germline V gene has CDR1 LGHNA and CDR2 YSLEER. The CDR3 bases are TGCGCCAGCAGCCAAGATAGGGGTGGGGCTAGTTCACCCCTCCACTTT. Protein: CASSQDRGGASSPLHF.

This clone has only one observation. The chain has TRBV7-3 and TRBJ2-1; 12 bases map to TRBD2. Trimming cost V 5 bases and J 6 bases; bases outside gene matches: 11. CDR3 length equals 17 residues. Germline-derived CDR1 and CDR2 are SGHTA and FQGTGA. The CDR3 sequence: CASSPGRSSGRVNEQFF. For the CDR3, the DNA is TGTGCCAGCAGCCCCGGTCGGTCTAGCGGGAGGGTCAATGAGCAGTTCTTC.

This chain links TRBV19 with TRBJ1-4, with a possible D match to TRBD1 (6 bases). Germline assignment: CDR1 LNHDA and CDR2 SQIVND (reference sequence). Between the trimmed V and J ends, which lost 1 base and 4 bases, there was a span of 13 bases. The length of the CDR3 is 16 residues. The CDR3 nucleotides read TGTGCCAGTAGTATAGGATCCGGGACACTTAATGAAAAACTGTTTTTT. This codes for CASSIGSGTLNEKLFF. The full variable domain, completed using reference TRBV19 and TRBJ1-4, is DGGITQSPKYLFRKEGQNVTLSCEQNLNHDAMYWYRQDPGQGLRLIYYSQIVNDFQKGDIAEGYSVSREKKESFPLTVTSAQKNPTAFYLCASSIGSGTLNEKLFFGSGTQLSVL.

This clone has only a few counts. CDR3 in DNA: TGTGCCAGCAGCAGGACTAGCGACCACGAGCAGTACTTC. Translation gives CASSRTSDHEQYF. This rearrangement joins TRBV6-5 to TRBJ2-7; 9 bases map to TRBD2. The CDR3 extends over 13 amino acids. V dropped 6 bases and J dropped 5; count of bases not matched to a gene: 5. CDR1 is MNHEY and CDR2 is SVGAGI in the germline V gene.

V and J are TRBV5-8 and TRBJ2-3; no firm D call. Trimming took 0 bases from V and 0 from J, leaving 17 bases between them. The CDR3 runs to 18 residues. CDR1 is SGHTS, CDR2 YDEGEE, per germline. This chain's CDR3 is CASSLGSSSHLSTDTQYF. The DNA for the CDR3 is TGTGCCAGCAGCTTGGGTTCTTCGTCCCATTTAAGCACAGATACGCAGTATTTT.

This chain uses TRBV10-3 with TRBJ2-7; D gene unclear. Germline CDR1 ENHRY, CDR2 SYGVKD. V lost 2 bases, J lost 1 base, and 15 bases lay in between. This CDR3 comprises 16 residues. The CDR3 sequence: CAISEIARRQSYEQYF. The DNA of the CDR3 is TGTGCCATCAGTGAGATCGCCCGTCGGCAGTCCTACGAGCAGTACTTC.

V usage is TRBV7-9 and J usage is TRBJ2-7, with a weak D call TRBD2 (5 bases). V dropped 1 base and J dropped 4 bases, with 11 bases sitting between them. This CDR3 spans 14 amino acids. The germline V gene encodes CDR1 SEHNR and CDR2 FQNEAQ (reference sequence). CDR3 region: CASSLGLADYEQYF. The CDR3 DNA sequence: TGTGCCAGCAGCTTAGGCCTAGCTGATTACGAGCAGTACTTC.

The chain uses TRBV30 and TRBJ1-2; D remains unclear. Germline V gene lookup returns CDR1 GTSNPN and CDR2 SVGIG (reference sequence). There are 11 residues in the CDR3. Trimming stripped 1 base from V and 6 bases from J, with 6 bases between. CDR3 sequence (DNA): TGTGCCTGGAGTGGCACTCATGGCTACACCTTC. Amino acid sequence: CAWSGTHGYTF.

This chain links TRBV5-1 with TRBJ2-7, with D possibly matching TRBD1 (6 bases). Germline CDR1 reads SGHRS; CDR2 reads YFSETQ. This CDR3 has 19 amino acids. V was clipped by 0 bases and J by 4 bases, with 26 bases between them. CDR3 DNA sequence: TGCGCCAGCAGCTTGGACCCTTTCATACAGGGCCCTTGCCTATACGAGCAGTACGTC. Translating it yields CASSLDPFIQGPCLYEQYV.

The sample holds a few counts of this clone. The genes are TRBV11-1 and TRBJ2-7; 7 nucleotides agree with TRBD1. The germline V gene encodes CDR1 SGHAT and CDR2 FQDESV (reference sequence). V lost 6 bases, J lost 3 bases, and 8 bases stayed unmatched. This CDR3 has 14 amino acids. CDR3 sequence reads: CASRETGYNYEQYF. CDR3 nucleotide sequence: TGTGCCAGCAGGGAGACAGGGTATAACTACGAGCAGTACTTC.

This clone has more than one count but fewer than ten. DNA for the CDR3: TGTGCCAGCAGGGGTAGACAGGGGGGATTGGCGCTGTTTTTT. It translates to CASRGRQGGLALFF. This chain joins TRBV28 and TRBJ2-2; 9 bases align to TRBD1. V lost 6 bases to trimming and J lost 13 bases; unmatched junction nucleotides: 12. The CDR3 sequence is 14 residues long. Germline V gives CDR1 MDHEN, CDR2 SYDVKM. The full variable domain, completed using reference TRBV28 and TRBJ2-2, is DVKVTQSSRYLVKRTGEKVFLECVQDMDHENMFWYRQDPGLGLRLIYFSYDVKMKEKGDIPEGYSVSREKKERFSLILESASTNQTSMYLCASRGRQGGLALFFGEGSRLTVL.

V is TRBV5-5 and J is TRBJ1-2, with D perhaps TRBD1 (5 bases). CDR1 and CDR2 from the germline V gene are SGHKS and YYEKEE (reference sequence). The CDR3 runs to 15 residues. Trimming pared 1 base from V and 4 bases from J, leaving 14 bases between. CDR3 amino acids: CASSLRGVQGYGYTF. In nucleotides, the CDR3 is TGTGCCAGCAGCTTGAGAGGGGTGCAAGGCTATGGCTACACCTTC.

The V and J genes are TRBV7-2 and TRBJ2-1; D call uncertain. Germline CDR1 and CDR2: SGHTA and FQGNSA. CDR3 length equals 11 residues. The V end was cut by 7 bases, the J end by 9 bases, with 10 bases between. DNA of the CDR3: TGTGCCAGCACCTTCCACCGTGAGCAGTTCTTC. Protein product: CASTFHREQFF.

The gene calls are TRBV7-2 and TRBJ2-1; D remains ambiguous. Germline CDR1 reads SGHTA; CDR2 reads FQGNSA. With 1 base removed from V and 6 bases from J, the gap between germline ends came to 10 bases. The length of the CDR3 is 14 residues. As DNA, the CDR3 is TGTGCCAGCAGCTTAGATTCAGTCTGCAATGAGCAGTTCTTC. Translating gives CASSLDSVCNEQFF. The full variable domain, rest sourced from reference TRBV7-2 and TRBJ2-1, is GAGVSQSPSNKVTEKGKDVELRCDPISGHTALYWYRQSLGQGLEFLIYFQGNSAPDKSGLPSDRFSAERTGGSVSTLTIQRTQQEDSAVYLCASSLDSVCNEQFFGPGTRLTVL.

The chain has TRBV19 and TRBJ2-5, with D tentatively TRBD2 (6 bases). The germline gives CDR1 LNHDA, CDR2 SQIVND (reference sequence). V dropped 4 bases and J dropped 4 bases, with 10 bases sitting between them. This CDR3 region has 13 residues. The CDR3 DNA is TGTGCCAGTAGTAGGGGGGTGAGAGAGACCCAGTACTTC. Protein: CASSRGVRETQYF.

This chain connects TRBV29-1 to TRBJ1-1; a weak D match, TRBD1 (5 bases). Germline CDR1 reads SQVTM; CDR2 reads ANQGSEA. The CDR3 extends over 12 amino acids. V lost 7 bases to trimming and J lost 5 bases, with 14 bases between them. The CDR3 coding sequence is TGCAGCGCTTGGGGCCAGGGTACTGAAGCTTTCTTT. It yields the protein CSAWGQGTEAFF.

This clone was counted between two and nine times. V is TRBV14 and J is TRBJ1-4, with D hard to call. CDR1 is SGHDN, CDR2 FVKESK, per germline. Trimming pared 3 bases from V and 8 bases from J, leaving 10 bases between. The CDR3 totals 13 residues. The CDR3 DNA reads TGTGCCAGCAGCCAGCAAATGGAGGAAAAACTGTTTTTT. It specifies CASSQQMEEKLFF.

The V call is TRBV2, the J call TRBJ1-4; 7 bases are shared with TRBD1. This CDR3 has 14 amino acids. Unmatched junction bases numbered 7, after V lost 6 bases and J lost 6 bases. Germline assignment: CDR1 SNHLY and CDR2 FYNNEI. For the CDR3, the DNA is TGTGCCAGCAGCAGCTCCCAGGGGGATGAAAAACTGTTTTTT. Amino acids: CASSSSQGDEKLFF.